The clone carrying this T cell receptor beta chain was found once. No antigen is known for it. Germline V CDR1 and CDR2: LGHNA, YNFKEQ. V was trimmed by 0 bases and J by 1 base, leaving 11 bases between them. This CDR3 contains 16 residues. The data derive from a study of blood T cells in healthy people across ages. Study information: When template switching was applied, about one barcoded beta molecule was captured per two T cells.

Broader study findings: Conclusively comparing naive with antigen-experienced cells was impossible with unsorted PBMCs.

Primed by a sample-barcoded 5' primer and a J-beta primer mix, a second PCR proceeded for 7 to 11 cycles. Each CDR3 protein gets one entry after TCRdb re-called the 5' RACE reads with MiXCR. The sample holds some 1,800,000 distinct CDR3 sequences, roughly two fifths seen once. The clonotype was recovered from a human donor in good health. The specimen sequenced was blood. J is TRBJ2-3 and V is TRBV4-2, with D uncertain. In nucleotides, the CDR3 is TGTGCCAGCAGCCAAGATATGCAGCACCGCACAGATACGCAGTATTTT. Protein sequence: CASSQDMQHRTDTQYF.